Sequencing of this T cell receptor beta chain was carried out in a study of blood T cell repertoires in COVID-19. The CDR3 spans 15 residues. Unmatched junction bases numbered 16, after V lost 5 bases and J lost 13 bases. From germline, CDR1 is SGHTA and CDR2 FQGNSA. Cohorts were assigned according to the clinical history that participants reported. Cohort 3 donors were reported recovered after two negative PCRs, clearance, or symptom resolution. TCRdb's copy holds only in-frame clones and misses some; the assay was immunoSEQ multiplex PCR. The sample includes roughly 180,000 clones, 75% to 90% of them seen just once.

The chain is built from TRBV7-2 and TRBJ2-4, with 8 bases lining up with TRBD2. The sequencing input was PBMCs or T cells enriched from blood (not recorded which). The TCR sequence derives from a woman aged 45-65 years who had recovered from COVID-19. Written as DNA, the CDR3 is TGTGCCAGCAGCGGAGGAGGTGGGGTAGCGGGGCCACAGTACTTC. Translating gives CASSGGGGVAGPQYF.